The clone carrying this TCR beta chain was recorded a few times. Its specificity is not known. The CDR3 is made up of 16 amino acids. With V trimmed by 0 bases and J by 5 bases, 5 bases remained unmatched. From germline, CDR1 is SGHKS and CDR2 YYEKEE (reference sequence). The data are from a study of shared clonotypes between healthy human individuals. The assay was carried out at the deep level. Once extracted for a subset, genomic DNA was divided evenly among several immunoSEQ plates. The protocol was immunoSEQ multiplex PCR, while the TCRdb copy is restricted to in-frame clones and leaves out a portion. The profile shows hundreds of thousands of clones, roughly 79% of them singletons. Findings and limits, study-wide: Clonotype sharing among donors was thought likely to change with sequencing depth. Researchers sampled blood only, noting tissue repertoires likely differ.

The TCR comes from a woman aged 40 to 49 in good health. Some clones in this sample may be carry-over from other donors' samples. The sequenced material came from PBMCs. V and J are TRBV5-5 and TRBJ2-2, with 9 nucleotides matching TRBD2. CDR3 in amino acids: CASSLGLAAATGELFF. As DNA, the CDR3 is TGTGCCAGCAGCTTGGGACTAGCGGCTGCAACCGGGGAGCTGTTTTTT.